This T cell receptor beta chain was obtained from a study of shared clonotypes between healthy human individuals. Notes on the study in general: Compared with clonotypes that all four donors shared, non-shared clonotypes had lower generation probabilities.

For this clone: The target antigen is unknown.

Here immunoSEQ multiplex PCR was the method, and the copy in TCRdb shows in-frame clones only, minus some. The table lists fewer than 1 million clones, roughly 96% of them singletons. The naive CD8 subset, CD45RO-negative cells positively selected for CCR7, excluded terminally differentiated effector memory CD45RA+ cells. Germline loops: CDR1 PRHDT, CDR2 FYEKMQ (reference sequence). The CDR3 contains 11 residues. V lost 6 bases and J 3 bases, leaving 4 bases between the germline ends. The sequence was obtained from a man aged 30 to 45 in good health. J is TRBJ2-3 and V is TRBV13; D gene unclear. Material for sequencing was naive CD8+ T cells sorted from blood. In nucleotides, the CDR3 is TGTGCCAGCAGTGTAACAGATACGCAGTATTTT. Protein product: CASSVTDTQYF.